The 27 T cell receptor beta chains below were found in one sample sequenced in a study of T cells in Graves' hyperthyroidism and ophthalmopathy. Amplification targeted TCR beta CDR3 regions from RNA transcripts. Initially, a first-round RT-PCR of the TCR CDR3 employed the HTBI primer set. Each CDR3 protein is one row after TCRdb ran MiXCR on the multiplex PCR reads. The sample comprises 85,000 to 110,000 distinct CDR3 sequences, 47% of which are singletons, and under 30% rests with the top ten. Sample: blood. The receptors were sampled from a man aged 35 to 55 with Graves' hyperthyroidism.

The chain is built from TRBV7-3 and TRBJ2-5, with TRBD2 identical over 7 bases. The CDR3 is 18 amino acids. Trimming cost V 1 base and J 2 bases; bases outside gene matches: 13. Germline lookup yields CDR1 SGHTA and CDR2 FQGTGA. The CDR3 sequence: CASSLSIAAGKGQETQYF. CDR3 coding DNA: TGTGCCAGCAGCTTAAGCATTGCAGCGGGGAAAGGACAAGAGACCCAGTACTTC.

The rearrangement joins TRBV6-5 to TRBJ2-2; the D gene is possibly TRBD2 (6 bases). The ends were cut back, 4 bases at V and 3 bases at J, with 9 bases in the middle. Germline V lookup: CDR1 MNHEY, CDR2 SVGAGI. The CDR3 is made up of 14 amino acids. CDR3 sequence: CASSSWGDTGELFF. The CDR3 nucleotides read TGTGCCAGCAGTTCGTGGGGGGACACCGGGGAGCTGTTTTTT.

V usage is TRBV2 and J usage is TRBJ1-5; 8 bases align to TRBD1. CDR3 length equals 13 residues. The germline gives CDR1 SNHLY, CDR2 FYNNEI. V dropped 8 bases and J dropped 9; count of bases not matched to a gene: 9. The CDR3, as DNA: TGTGCCAGCTTAGACAGGGGAGGAAGGCCCCAGCATTTT. Translating gives CASLDRGGRPQHF.

Comment on this clonotype: A much bigger clone sits one base away, suggesting this may be a read error. V and J are TRBV5-1 and TRBJ1-1; tentative D call: TRBD1 (5 bases). V gave up 0 bases and J gave up 5 bases, with 14 bases separating them. CDR1 is SGHRS, CDR2 YFSETQ, per germline. The CDR3 consists of 15 residues. The CDR3 spells CASSLGAGFWTEAFF. DNA of the CDR3: TGCGCCAGCAGCTTGGGGGCAGGGTTCTGGACTGAAGCTTTCTTT.

This clonotype was recorded at least ten times. The chain employs TRBV7-9 and TRBJ2-7; no clear D. Trimming removed 2 bases from V and 1 base from J, with 6 bases in between. This CDR3 is 13 amino acids long. The germline CDR1 and CDR2 sequences are SEHNR and FQNEAQ (reference sequence). The CDR3 region has the DNA TGTGCCAGCAGCTTAATTGGGTCCTACGAGCAGTACTTC. Its translation is CASSLIGSYEQYF. Filled out from reference TRBV7-9 and TRBJ2-7, the complete variable domain reads DTGVSQNPRHKITKRGQNVTFRCDPISEHNRLYWYRQTLGQGPEFLTYFQNEAQLEKSRLLSDRFSAERPKGSFSTLEIQRTEQGDSAMYLCASSLIGSYEQYFGPGTRLTVT.

The table lists this clonotype with many counts. The chain uses TRBV7-8 and TRBJ2-1, with D perhaps matching TRBD2 (5 bases). Trimming pared 6 bases from V and 0 bases from J, leaving 12 bases between. Germline V lookup: CDR1 SGHVS, CDR2 FQNEAQ. This CDR3 spans 15 amino acids. CDR3 loop: CASRYDRGSYNEQFF. DNA of the CDR3: TGTGCCAGCAGGTACGATCGGGGCTCCTACAATGAGCAGTTCTTC.

This clonotype was counted many times. The genes are TRBV5-5 and TRBJ1-1; 11 bases map to TRBD1. Germline-derived CDR1 and CDR2 are SGHKS and YYEKEE (reference sequence). After removal of 2 bases from V and 4 bases from J, the junction contained 1 base not matched to a gene. The CDR3 runs 14 residues. The CDR3 DNA follows: TGTGCCAGCAGCTTAGGGACAGGGGGCACTGAAGCTTTCTTT. Translation gives CASSLGTGGTEAFF.

This clonotype was recorded many times. The chain uses TRBV4-1 and TRBJ2-7; 10 nucleotides agree with TRBD2. CDR3 length: 16 residues. J lost 0 bases, V lost 1 base, and 3 bases had no gene match. Per the germline V gene, CDR1 is MGHRA and CDR2 is YSYEKL. CDR3 nucleotides: TGCGCCAGCAGCCAAGCTAGCGGGGGTTCCTCCTACGAGCAGTACTTC. Encoded protein: CASSQASGGSSYEQYF.

With regard to this clonotype: A much larger clonotype is one base distant, so this may be a read error. This chain connects TRBV6-5 to TRBJ2-5, with D uncertain. The germline V gene encodes CDR1 MNHEY and CDR2 SVGAGI. The CDR3 extends over 14 amino acids. V shed 3 bases and J shed 11 bases, with 19 bases lying between them. The CDR3 DNA is TGTGCCAGCAGTTATGGTCCTATCGTGAAGGAGCAGTACTTC. Its protein is CASSYGPIVKEQYF.

Ten or more counts support this clonotype. V is TRBV5-1 and J is TRBJ1-6; TRBD1 is a possible D gene (6 bases). The CDR3 covers 15 residues. Germline V lookup: CDR1 SGHRS, CDR2 YFSETQ. The V end lost 0 bases, the J end lost 10 bases, and 14 bases lay between the germline ends. The CDR3 DNA follows: TGCGCCAGCAGCTTGGAACAGGGTTTCAAGTCACCCCTCCACTTT. It yields the protein CASSLEQGFKSPLHF.

This sequence joins TRBV6-1 and TRBJ2-1, with D possibly called TRBD1 or TRBD2 (6 bases each). V lost 2 bases to trimming and J lost 4 bases, with 15 bases between them. The CDR3 length is 16 residues. CDR1 and CDR2 (germline): MNHNS, SASEGT. CDR3 bases: TGTGCCAGCAGTGAACTGGGGGGCGCTGGGTACAATGAGCAGTTCTTC. Translated, it gives CASSELGGAGYNEQFF.

This clonotype was counted many times. The J gene is TRBJ1-5, the V gene TRBV19; TRBD1 matches 7 bases. The CDR3 loop spans 17 amino acids. Per the germline V gene, CDR1 is LNHDA and CDR2 is SQIVND (reference sequence). V trimming: 4 bases; J trimming: 0 bases; junction bases outside the gene matches: 9. The CDR3, as DNA: TGTGCCAGTAGTACGACCGAAACAGGGGTTAGCAATCAGCCCCAGCATTTT. As protein: CASSTTETGVSNQPQHF.

The chain combines TRBV7-9 with TRBJ2-3, with 9 positions matching TRBD2. V was pared by 3 bases and J by 4 bases, with 5 bases of the junction left unmatched. CDR1 is SEHNR, CDR2 FQNEAQ, per germline (reference sequence). CDR3 size: 15 residues. Written as DNA, the CDR3 is TGTGCCAGCAGCTTGCGGGAGGGGGGACCAGATACGCAGTATTTT. It codes for CASSLREGGPDTQYF.

Remarks on this clonotype: The junction and the germline gene differ at one end; a read error may be behind it. The chain joins TRBV2 to TRBJ1-5; D is ambiguous. CDR3 length: 14 amino acids. In germline, CDR1 is SNHLY, CDR2 FYNNEI. CDR3 amino acids: CASSRQVSDQPQHF. Written as DNA, the CDR3 is TGTGCCAGCAGTCGGCAGGTTAGCGATCAGCCCCAGCATTTC.

This clonotype was recorded many times. The chain uses TRBV7-9 and TRBJ1-2; TRBD1 matches 9 bases. After removal of 2 bases from V and 6 bases from J, the junction contained 7 bases not matched to a gene. CDR3 length: 15 residues. Germline V lookup: CDR1 SEHNR, CDR2 FQNEAQ (reference sequence). CDR3 sequence (DNA): TGTGCCAGCAGCTTAACCCCGGACAGGGGCGATGGCTACACCTTC. As protein: CASSLTPDRGDGYTF.

This clonotype was observed many times. This rearrangement joins TRBV6-5 to TRBJ1-2, with a weak D call TRBD1 (6 bases). Trimming removed 0 bases from V and 8 bases from J, with 13 bases in between. Germline V lookup: CDR1 MNHEY, CDR2 SVGAGI. The CDR3 contains 14 residues. The CDR3 nucleotides are TGTGCCAGCAGTTACTCGACTGGGGGCGGCGGCTACACCTTC. Translated, it gives CASSYSTGGGGYTF.

This chain connects TRBV29-1 to TRBJ2-3; D gene ambiguous. The CDR3 has 14 residues. V was clipped by 4 bases and J by 0 bases, with 11 bases between them. Per germline, CDR1 SQVTM and CDR2 ANQGSEA. The CDR3 region is CSVVTAISTDTQYF. The CDR3 bases are TGCAGCGTTGTAACAGCAATTAGCACAGATACGCAGTATTTT.

This clonotype was observed at least ten times. The chain uses TRBV7-2 and TRBJ2-7; 8 bases line up with TRBD2. Trimming at V came to 5 bases and at J to 4 bases, leaving 10 bases not matched to a gene. The CDR3 loop spans 15 amino acids. The germline CDR1 and CDR2 sequences are SGHTA and FQGNSA. CDR3 loop: CASSATIAGKYEQYF. CDR3 bases: TGTGCCAGCAGCGCGACAATAGCGGGGAAGTACGAGCAGTACTTC.

This clonotype came up many times. This sequence joins TRBV7-8 and TRBJ2-1; 8 bases match TRBD2. The germline V gene encodes CDR1 SGHVS and CDR2 FQNEAQ. The CDR3 totals 15 residues. The V segment lost 5 bases and the J segment 7 bases; nucleotides outside the gene matches: 10. The CDR3 DNA is TGTGCCAGCAGCCCATCTCGGACTAGCCTTAATGAGCAGTTCTTC. Translation gives CASSPSRTSLNEQFF.

This clonotype was picked up many times. The chain uses TRBV6-2 or TRBV6-3 and TRBJ2-7; the D is unclear. Looked up from germline, CDR1 is MNHEY and CDR2 is SVGEGT. The CDR3 runs to 14 residues. V was cut by 3 bases and J by 3 bases, with 12 bases left in between. CDR3 nucleotide sequence: TGTGCCAGCAGTTATCTCCTGACGAACTACGAGCAGTACTTC. As protein: CASSYLLTNYEQYF.

V is TRBV2 and J is TRBJ2-5; 7 bases align to TRBD1. The CDR3 sequence is 15 residues long. In germline, CDR1 is SNHLY, CDR2 FYNNEI. V lost 8 bases to trimming and J lost 4 bases; unmatched junction nucleotides: 13. The CDR3 protein is CASSSDRVSGETQYF. Written as DNA, the CDR3 is TGTGCCAGCTCATCCGACAGGGTATCAGGAGAGACCCAGTACTTC.

As for this clonotype: Compared with germline, one end of the junction differs, possibly owing to a read error. This chain links TRBV7-6 with TRBJ2-3, with TRBD1 identical over 7 bases. CDR3 length: 15 amino acids. The germline gives CDR1 SGHVS, CDR2 FNYEAQ. The chain's CDR3 is CASSAGTDNTDTQYF. DNA for the CDR3: TGTGCTAGCAGTGCCGGGACAGATAACACAGATACGCAGTATTTT.

The genes are TRBV30 and TRBJ2-7; TRBD1 matches 7 bases. CDR1 and CDR2 (germline): GTSNPN, SVGIG (reference sequence). This CDR3 spans 13 amino acids. The V gene end was trimmed by 5 bases and the J gene end by 4 bases; junction bases not matched to a gene: 8. This CDR3 is CAWDREVRYEQYF. The CDR3 region has the DNA TGTGCCTGGGACAGGGAAGTAAGGTACGAGCAGTACTTC.

Ten or more counts support this clonotype. The V and J genes are TRBV7-8 and TRBJ2-1; 7 bases match TRBD2. This CDR3 contains 13 residues. Germline V lookup: CDR1 SGHVS, CDR2 FQNEAQ. V gave up 4 bases and J gave up 7 bases; unmatched junction bases: 4. As DNA, the CDR3 is TGTGCCAGCAGCTGGCGGGAGAAAAATGAGCAGTTCTTC. Its translation: CASSWREKNEQFF.

The V call is TRBV20-1, the J call TRBJ2-3, with 10 bases matching TRBD2. CDR3 length: 17 amino acids. V dropped 3 bases and J dropped 2; count of bases not matched to a gene: 11. Looked up from germline, CDR1 is DFQATT and CDR2 is SNEGSKA (reference sequence). CDR3: CSARGVSGRPITDTQYF. The DNA for the CDR3 is TGCAGTGCTAGGGGGGTTAGCGGGAGGCCCATCACAGATACGCAGTATTTT.

A word on this clonotype: A read error may be the cause here, since a much bigger clone is one base away. This rearrangement joins TRBV7-3 to TRBJ2-3; D is unresolved. The CDR3 is made up of 16 amino acids. The germline CDR1 and CDR2 sequences are SGHTA and FQGTGA. CDR3 in amino acids: CASSRGPSRGTDTQYF. The CDR3 DNA reads TGCGCCAGCAGCCGAGGACCCTCAAGGGGCACAGATACGCAGTATTTT.

This clonotype was counted a few times. This sequence joins TRBV9 and TRBJ2-7; 9 nucleotides agree with TRBD2. This CDR3 contains 17 residues. Germline V CDR1 and CDR2: SGDLS, YYNGEE. The V segment lost 4 bases and the J segment 2 bases; nucleotides outside the gene matches: 13. CDR3 in amino acids: CASSQDRVAGAPYEQYF. The CDR3 DNA reads as TGTGCCAGCAGCCAAGATCGGGTAGCGGGGGCCCCCTACGAGCAGTACTTC.